The source of this T cell receptor beta chain is a study of radiation and T cells in renal cell carcinoma. The study's findings and limits: From baseline, blood top tumor clonotypes peaked at 2 weeks post-radiation.

The table came from immunoSEQ multiplex PCR; TCRdb's copy has only in-frame clones and leaves some out. The sample has roughly 92,000 clones, 84% seen once. Time point of the sample: blood 4 weeks post-SBRT, at nephrectomy. Regarding treatment: 15 Gy SBRT to primary tumor, nephrectomy 4 weeks later. The patient's renal cell carcinoma had clear cell pathology. As concerns this clone: Antigen specificity is unknown.

The origin of this receptor is a man aged 55 to 69 with renal cell carcinoma. The sequenced sample was blood, obtained from a patient whose treatment included radiotherapy and nephrectomy.

The CDR3 sequence is CASSPSSGGTHEQYF. The CDR3 coding sequence is TGTGCCAGCTCCCCTTCTAGCGGTGGGACCCACGAGCAGTACTTC. The gene calls are TRBV18 and TRBJ2-7, with 7 bases lining up with TRBD2. Germline CDR1 KGHSH, CDR2 LQKENI. V was pared by 6 bases and J by 5 bases, with 13 bases of the junction left unmatched. The CDR3 consists of 15 residues.